A selection of T cell receptor beta chains follows, all from one sample in a study of control samples from healthy donors and cancer patients. Generated by immunoSEQ multiplex PCR, the TCRdb table keeps only in-frame clones and is missing some. This table holds fewer than 200,000 clones, 93% found once. The specimen was blood. Receptor source: an older woman in good health. The CDR3 runs from the conserved cysteine through the conserved F or W. The D gene is left open where the match is weak. Size values are once, few and many counts, or a class for expanded clones, and some rows have none.

abundance,j_gene,v_gene,d_gene,CDR3aa,CDR3nt
NA,TRBJ1-2,TRBV5-4,TRBD1,CASSVDRDPYYGYTF,TGTGCCAGCAGCGTGGACAGGGATCCCTACTATGGCTACACCTTC
few,TRBJ2-6,TRBV25-1,NA,CASSGGPHSGANVLTF,TGTGCCAGCAGTGGGGGACCCCACTCTGGGGCCAACGTCCTGACTTTC
NA,TRBJ1-2,TRBV30,TRBD1,CALSRDRGGYGYTF,TGTGCCCTATCCCGGGACAGGGGTGGCTATGGCTACACCTTC
NA,TRBJ2-2,TRBV25-1,NA,CASRTWGIHGELFF,TGTGCCAGCAGGACCTGGGGGATTCACGGGGAGCTGTTTTTT
NA,TRBJ1-6,TRBV18,NA,CASSLRGVDNSPLHF,TGTGCCAGCTCACTGAGAGGGGTGGATAATTCACCCCTCCACTTT
NA,TRBJ2-3,TRBV29-1,TRBD1,CSVGTSGTGSYTQYF,TGCAGCGTTGGGACGTCCGGGACAGGGTCTTATACGCAGTATTTT
NA,TRBJ1-1,TRBV10-3,NA,CAISSGGPMNTEAFF,TGTGCCATTTCTTCCGGAGGTCCCATGAACACTGAAGCTTTCTTT
NA,TRBJ1-1,TRBV28,TRBD1,CASRADRAAFF,TGTGCCAGCAGGGCCGACAGGGCCGCTTTCTTT
NA,TRBJ2-6,TRBV12-3/TRBV12-4,NA,CASSFSGANVLTF,TGTGCCAGCAGTTTCTCTGGGGCCAACGTCCTGACTTTC
NA,TRBJ2-3,TRBV11-3,TRBD2,CASSLAGTSADTQYF,TGTGCCAGCAGCTTAGCAGGGACTAGTGCAGATACGCAGTATTTT
NA,TRBJ2-1,TRBV10-3,NA,CAISLSGGSYNEQFF,TGTGCCATCAGTCTTAGCGGCGGTTCCTACAATGAGCAGTTCTTC
NA,TRBJ1-4,TRBV11-2,TRBD1,CASSRGQGDEKLFF,TGTGCCAGCAGCCGAGGACAGGGGGATGAAAAACTGTTTTTT
NA,TRBJ1-2,TRBV2,TRBD1,CASTDRTIYTF,TGTGCCAGCACGGACAGGACGATCTACACCTTC
NA,TRBJ2-7,TRBV7-2,NA,CASSLVQGTGEQYF,TGTGCCAGCAGCTTAGTACAGGGAACTGGCGAGCAGTACTTC
NA,TRBJ1-1,TRBV29-1,NA,CSAQENTEAFF,TGCAGCGCCCAGGAGAACACTGAAGCTTTCTTT
NA,TRBJ2-2,TRBV15,TRBD1,CATSRDRDRGLGGELFF,TGTGCCACCAGCAGAGATCGGGACAGGGGGCTCGGCGGGGAGCTGTTTTTT
NA,TRBJ1-1,TRBV6-2/TRBV6-3,TRBD1,CASSRQGRIERAFF,TGTGCCAGCAGCCGACAGGGGCGGATTGAAAGAGCTTTCTTT
NA,TRBJ1-5,TRBV29-1,NA,CSVVAGANSNQPQHF,TGCAGCGTTGTAGCGGGGGCGAATAGCAATCAGCCCCAGCATTTT
NA,TRBJ1-2,TRBV7-9,NA,CASSRVGSSGYTF,TGTGCCAGCAGCCGGGTGGGGTCGTCCGGCTACACCTTC
NA,TRBJ1-3,TRBV4-3,NA,CASSQSQGEGWNTIYF,TGCGCCAGCAGCCAGAGTCAGGGAGAAGGTTGGAACACCATATATTTT
NA,TRBJ2-1,TRBV6-1,NA,CASSETTGKQFF,TGTGCCAGCAGTGAGACAACAGGGAAGCAGTTCTTC
NA,TRBJ1-5,TRBV7-2,NA,CASSLAPMDSNQPQHF,TGTGCCAGCAGCTTAGCCCCAATGGATAGCAATCAGCCCCAGCATTTT
NA,TRBJ2-3,TRBV9,TRBD2,CASSATSGGVPDTQYF,TGTGCCAGCAGCGCTACTAGCGGGGGGGTACCAGATACGCAGTATTTT
NA,TRBJ2-7,TRBV7-9,NA,CASSPPGASYEQYF,TGTGCCAGCAGCCCCCCCGGTGCCTCCTACGAGCAGTACTTC